This passage covers 14 T cell receptor beta chains from one sample sequenced in a study of human T cells and chemical hapten exposure. As to time point: pre-sensitization, week 0. The treatment was: therapeutic diphenylcyclopropenone sensitization with weekly scalp DPC. TCRdb analysed the RACE reads with MiXCR anew, one entry per CDR3 protein. This repertoire shows about 380,000 distinct CDR3 sequences, roughly 4.6% found once; its top ten account for 2.5% to 3%. The sequencing here drew on whole blood, taken in connection with sensitization to the hapten diphenylcyclopropenone (DPC). The source is a woman in her forties or fifties with alopecia areata. Some clones in this sample may be carry-over from other donors' samples.

The V and J genes are TRBV12-3 or TRBV12-4 and TRBJ1-2; D is possibly TRBD1 (5 bases). CDR3 size: 11 residues. The V gene lost 4 bases and the J gene lost 8 bases, with 8 bases spanning the gap. The CDR3: CASSSGKGYTF. The CDR3 region has the DNA TGTGCCAGCAGTTCAGGGAAAGGCTACACCTTC.

The rearrangement uses TRBV19 and TRBJ1-5, with 7 bases lining up with TRBD1. With 9 bases clipped from V and 6 bases from J, the junction kept 11 bases outside the gene matches. Germline CDR1 and CDR2: LNHDA and SQIVND (reference sequence). CDR3 length: 14 amino acids. The CDR3 bases are TGTGCCAGCACAGAACAGGGGTTAGGTCAGCCCCAGCATTTT. Translated, it gives CASTEQGLGQPQHF. Together with reference TRBV19 and TRBJ1-5, the CDR3 gives the full variable domain: DGGITQSPKYLFRKEGQNVTLSCEQNLNHDAMYWYRQDPGQGLRLIYYSQIVNDFQKGDIAEGYSVSREKKESFPLTVTSAQKNPTAFYLCASTEQGLGQPQHFGDGTRLSIL.

V is TRBV29-1 and J is TRBJ2-2; D unclear. This CDR3 contains 12 residues. V lost 5 bases and J 4 bases, leaving 8 bases between the germline ends. CDR1 and CDR2 from the germline V gene are SQVTM and ANQGSEA. CDR3 amino acids: CSVQTATGELFF. The CDR3, as DNA: TGCAGCGTTCAGACTGCCACCGGGGAGCTGTTTTTT.

This clonotype was picked up many times. V and J are TRBV12-3 or TRBV12-4 and TRBJ2-3; unclear D gene. Trimming took 2 bases from V and 1 from J, leaving 13 bases between them. This CDR3 has 16 amino acids. The CDR3 reads CASSLLSLYRTDTQYF. The CDR3 DNA follows: TGTGCCAGCAGTTTATTATCCCTCTACCGCACAGATACGCAGTATTTT.

The sample holds a few counts of this clonotype. J is TRBJ2-7 and V is TRBV20-1, with D unresolved. The CDR3 spans 13 residues. CDR1 DFQATT and CDR2 SNEGSKA come from the germline V gene (reference sequence). The CDR3 loop reads CRVSSLSSYEQYF. In nucleotides, the CDR3 is TGCAGGGTGTCCTCCCTGAGCTCCTACGAGCAGTACTTC.

In this sample, this clonotype turned up many times. The rearrangement uses TRBV7-9 and TRBJ1-5; D remains ambiguous. Germline CDR1 SEHNR, CDR2 FQNEAQ (reference sequence). The CDR3 spans 16 residues. Deletions cut 1 base from V and 7 bases from J, with 17 bases between. Here the CDR3 DNA reads TGTGCCAGCAGCTTAGAACGCGTCGGGAGTGCGCAGCCCCAGCATTTT. Translating it yields CASSLERVGSAQPQHF. Together with reference TRBV7-9 and TRBJ1-5, the CDR3 gives the full variable domain: DTGVSQNPRHKITKRGQNVTFRCDPISEHNRLYWYRQTLGQGPEFLTYFQNEAQLEKSRLLSDRFSAERPKGSFSTLEIQRTEQGDSAMYLCASSLERVGSAQPQHFGDGTRLSIL.

This chain uses TRBV7-9 with TRBJ1-3, with 11 positions matching TRBD1. The J segment lost 7 bases and the V segment lost 4 bases, leaving 6 bases of the junction unmatched. The CDR3 has 15 residues. Germline V lookup: CDR1 SEHNR, CDR2 FQNEAQ (reference sequence). DNA for the CDR3: TGTGCCAGCAGCTCCAGGACAGGGGGCTTCAACACCATATATTTT. Its translation: CASSSRTGGFNTIYF.

This clonotype was detected many times. The chain is built from TRBV20-1 and TRBJ2-1, with 7 positions matching TRBD1. The germline gives CDR1 DFQATT, CDR2 SNEGSKA (reference sequence). This CDR3 is 14 amino acids long. V dropped 5 bases and J dropped 7; count of bases not matched to a gene: 11. This CDR3 is CSAFEGARGNEQFF. The CDR3 coding sequence is TGCAGTGCTTTTGAGGGGGCCCGAGGTAATGAGCAGTTCTTC.

The V call is TRBV7-6, the J call TRBJ2-5, with a weak D call TRBD1 (6 bases). The germline gives CDR1 SGHVS, CDR2 FNYEAQ. The germline V and J ends were trimmed by 6 bases and 2 bases, with 13 bases remaining between them. The CDR3 sequence is 14 residues long. The CDR3 nucleotides read TGTGCCAGCAGTTTACAGGGCCCACAAGAGACCCAGTACTTC. Translated: CASSLQGPQETQYF.

The chain couples TRBV5-1 to TRBJ2-7, with D uncertain. V lost 0 bases to trimming and J lost 2 bases, with 6 bases between them. Germline CDR1 reads SGHRS; CDR2 reads YFSETQ. The CDR3 contains 13 residues. The CDR3 here is CASSLVGTYEQYF. The CDR3 DNA sequence: TGCGCCAGCAGCTTGGTAGGGACCTACGAGCAGTACTTC.

For this clonotype: A read error may explain this, as a much larger clone is one base away. J is TRBJ1-5 and V is TRBV12-3 or TRBV12-4; D gene uncertain. CDR3 length: 12 amino acids. The V end lost 7 bases, the J end lost 0 bases, and 4 bases lay between the germline ends. The CDR3 DNA sequence: TGTGCCAGCACTTTTAGCAATCAGCCCCAGCATTTT. Translating gives CASTFSNQPQHF.

This clonotype was recorded many times. The V gene is TRBV2, the J gene TRBJ2-5; D is uncertain. Germline loops: CDR1 SNHLY, CDR2 FYNNEI. V was clipped by 7 bases and J by 4 bases, with 7 bases between them. The CDR3 consists of 11 residues. For the CDR3, the DNA is TGTGCCAGCAATTTAGGAGAGACCCAGTACTTC. It is translated as CASNLGETQYF.

The CDR3 sequence is CASSRSNSGQPQHF. Written as DNA, the CDR3 is TGTGCCAGCAGCCGATCGAACAGCGGGCAGCCCCAGCATTTT. The rearrangement joins TRBV3-1 to TRBJ1-5, with D hard to call. Germline V lookup: CDR1 LGHDT, CDR2 YNNKEL (reference sequence). CDR3 length: 14 amino acids. Trimming cost V 4 bases and J 7 bases, with 14 bases left between them.

This clonotype was counted many times. V gene TRBV3-1 combines with J gene TRBJ2-7, with no clear D. CDR3 length: 13 residues. CDR1 and CDR2 (germline): LGHDT, YNNKEL (reference sequence). Trimming removed 1 base from V and 2 bases from J, with 6 bases in between. The CDR3 coding sequence is TGTGCCAGCAGCCAAGCGGAGACCTACGAGCAGTACTTC. This sequence encodes CASSQAETYEQYF.